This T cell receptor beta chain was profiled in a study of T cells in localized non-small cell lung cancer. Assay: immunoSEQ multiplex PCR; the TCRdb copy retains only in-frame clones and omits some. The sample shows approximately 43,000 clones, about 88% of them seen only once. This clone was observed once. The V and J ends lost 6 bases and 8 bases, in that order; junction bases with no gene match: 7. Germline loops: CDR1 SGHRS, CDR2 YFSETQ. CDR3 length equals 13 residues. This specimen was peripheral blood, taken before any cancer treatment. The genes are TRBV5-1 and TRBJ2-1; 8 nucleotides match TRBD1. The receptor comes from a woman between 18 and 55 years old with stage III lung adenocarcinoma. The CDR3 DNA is TGCGCCAGCAACCGGGCAGGGGGCCATGAGCAGTTCTTC. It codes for CASNRAGGHEQFF.